These T cell receptor beta chains were read from a single sample in a study of immune evolution from preneoplasia to lung adenocarcinoma. TCRdb keeps only in-frame clones here, not all; method: immunoSEQ multiplex PCR. The sample has about 10,000 clones, about 80% seen once. What was sequenced was FFPE minimally invasive lung adenocarcinoma tissue. The receptors were gathered from a person between 65 and 80 years old with lung adenocarcinoma. Some clones in this sample may be carry-over from other donors' samples. CDR3s include the opening cysteine and the closing phenylalanine or tryptophan. Fields, in order: clone size, V gene, D gene, J gene, CDR3 DNA, CDR3 protein. A D gene is named only where the DNA matches it firmly. The size entry is marked missing in some rows and otherwise reads once, few, many or a size class.

clone size: .; V gene: TRBV4-1; D gene: TRBD1; J gene: TRBJ1-3; CDR3 DNA: TGCGCCAGCAGCCCAGACAGGGGGTCTGGAAACACCATATATTTT; CDR3 protein: CASSPDRGSGNTIYF
clone size: few; V gene: TRBV7-8; D gene: .; J gene: TRBJ2-3; CDR3 DNA: TGTGCCAGCAGCTTTCTACAGGACGATACGCAGTATTTT; CDR3 protein: CASSFLQDDTQYF
clone size: .; V gene: TRBV19; D gene: .; J gene: TRBJ1-2; CDR3 DNA: TGTGCCAGTAGTATAGATCTTCTCTACACCTTC; CDR3 protein: CASSIDLLYTF
clone size: once; V gene: TRBV9; D gene: .; J gene: TRBJ1-4; CDR3 DNA: TGTGCCAGCAGCCCCCACGGTGGGGGCCCTAATGAAAAACTGTTTTTT; CDR3 protein: CASSPHGGGPNEKLFF
clone size: once; V gene: TRBV10-1; D gene: .; J gene: TRBJ2-5; CDR3 DNA: TGCGCCAGCAGTGAGGAGGACGGGGAAGAGACCCAGTACTTC; CDR3 protein: CASSEEDGEETQYF
clone size: once; V gene: TRBV30; D gene: TRBD2; J gene: TRBJ2-7; CDR3 DNA: TGTGCCTGGAGCGGGGGGAGCAGGACCTACGAGCAGTACTTC; CDR3 protein: CAWSGGSRTYEQYF
clone size: once; V gene: TRBV4-2; D gene: .; J gene: TRBJ1-6; CDR3 DNA: TGTGCCAGCAGCCAAGAGACAGGCTCGTCAGGTTCACCCCTCCACTTT; CDR3 protein: CASSQETGSSGSPLHF
clone size: .; V gene: TRBV20-1; D gene: .; J gene: TRBJ2-5; CDR3 DNA: TGCAGTGCGCGACAAGAGACCCAGTACTTC; CDR3 protein: CSARQETQYF
clone size: .; V gene: TRBV5-4; D gene: .; J gene: TRBJ1-1; CDR3 DNA: TGTGCCAGCAGCTTGTTGGGAGGGACTGAAGCTTTCTTT; CDR3 protein: CASSLLGGTEAFF
clone size: .; V gene: TRBV7-2; D gene: TRBD1; J gene: TRBJ2-2; CDR3 DNA: TGTGCCAGCAGCCGAAGGGACAGAGACACCGGGGAGCTGTTTTTT; CDR3 protein: CASSRRDRDTGELFF
clone size: .; V gene: TRBV27; D gene: .; J gene: TRBJ2-1; CDR3 DNA: TGTGCCAGCAGTTACAGGGAGTTCAATGAGCAGTTCTTC; CDR3 protein: CASSYREFNEQFF
clone size: .; V gene: TRBV9; D gene: .; J gene: TRBJ2-7; CDR3 DNA: TGTGCCAGCAGCCCCCCGGCTTCGGGTCTGCAGTACTTC; CDR3 protein: CASSPPASGLQYF
clone size: .; V gene: TRBV30; D gene: .; J gene: TRBJ1-5; CDR3 DNA: TGTGCCTGGAGTGTGGCAGATAATCAGCCCCAGCATTTT; CDR3 protein: CAWSVADNQPQHF
clone size: .; V gene: TRBV18; D gene: TRBD1; J gene: TRBJ2-4; CDR3 DNA: TGTGCCAGCTCACCGGAAAGGGGGCTAGCCAAAAACATTCAGTACTTC; CDR3 protein: CASSPERGLAKNIQYF
clone size: .; V gene: TRBV7-2; D gene: TRBD2; J gene: TRBJ2-3; CDR3 DNA: TGTGCCAGCAGCTTATCGCGGGGGAACACAGATACGCAGTATTTT; CDR3 protein: CASSLSRGNTDTQYF
clone size: .; V gene: TRBV7-8; D gene: .; J gene: TRBJ2-5; CDR3 DNA: TGTGCCAGCAGCTTGAGGCCTAGTCGAGAGACCCAGTACTTC; CDR3 protein: CASSLRPSRETQYF
clone size: .; V gene: TRBV7-9; D gene: .; J gene: TRBJ2-1; CDR3 DNA: TGTGCCAGCAGCTTACAGGGCCCGTACAATGAGCAGTTCTTC; CDR3 protein: CASSLQGPYNEQFF
clone size: .; V gene: TRBV6-1; D gene: .; J gene: TRBJ1-5; CDR3 DNA: TGTGCCAGCAGTGAAGGTTTAGGCCAGCCCCAGCATTTT; CDR3 protein: CASSEGLGQPQHF
clone size: .; V gene: TRBV15; D gene: .; J gene: TRBJ1-1; CDR3 DNA: TGTGCCACCAAGGCGGGGGGGGCGGGACGGGGCAACACTGAAGCTTTCTTT; CDR3 protein: CATKAGGAGRGNTEAFF
clone size: .; V gene: TRBV5-6; D gene: TRBD2; J gene: TRBJ2-5; CDR3 DNA: TGTGCCAGCAGCTGGGGGGGGGATGAGACCCAGTACTTC; CDR3 protein: CASSWGGDETQYF